Presented here are 26 T cell receptor beta chains from one specimen sequenced in a study of graft-versus-host responses after intestinal transplantation. Sequencing was performed with immunoSEQ multiplex PCR; in TCRdb, only in-frame clones are kept and a portion is missing. The sample lists 100,000 to 120,000 clones, 93% occurring once. No antigen has been identified for these receptors. The sequencing used unstimulated CD8+ T cells sorted from spleen or lymph node cells, collected before intestinal transplant. All receptors come from a human donor who received an intestinal transplant.

This clone occurred a few times. This chain joins TRBV27 and TRBJ2-1, with D perhaps TRBD1 (6 bases). CDR3 length: 13 amino acids. Looked up from germline, CDR1 is MNHEY and CDR2 is SMNVEV (reference sequence). With 4 bases removed from V and 15 bases from J, the gap between germline ends came to 19 bases. The CDR3 DNA reads as TGTGCCAGCAGTTCCTACAGGGATGCCGAGGGGTTCTTC. Protein: CASSSYRDAEGFF.

The chain links TRBV25-1 to TRBJ2-7; 7 nucleotides agree with TRBD1. Germline V lookup: CDR1 MGHDK, CDR2 SYGVNS. CDR3 length equals 12 residues. V was pared by 7 bases and J by 5 bases, with 5 bases of the junction left unmatched. The CDR3 spells CASTDRVHEQYF. CDR3 in DNA: TGTGCCAGCACCGACAGGGTCCACGAGCAGTACTTC.

The rearrangement links TRBV27 to TRBJ1-1; the D gene is possibly TRBD1 (5 bases). In germline, CDR1 is MNHEY, CDR2 SMNVEV (reference sequence). Trimming pared 3 bases from V and 2 bases from J, leaving 10 bases between. The CDR3 length is 14 residues. The CDR3 protein is CASSFQGGNTEAFF. The CDR3 DNA follows: TGTGCCAGCAGTTTCCAGGGTGGAAACACTGAAGCTTTCTTT.

The J gene is TRBJ2-4, the V gene TRBV5-6, with 7 bases that match TRBD1. The CDR3 extends over 14 amino acids. Trimming at V came to 1 base and at J to 7 bases, leaving 5 bases not matched to a gene. Germline values: CDR1 SGHDT, CDR2 YYEEEE. CDR3 loop: CASSLYRDSNIQYF. CDR3 in DNA: TGTGCCAGCAGCTTGTATAGGGACAGCAACATTCAGTACTTC.

The V call is TRBV15, the J call TRBJ1-1; 8 bases match TRBD1. This CDR3 region has 14 residues. Losses at the gene ends were 6 bases for V and 3 bases for J; bases not matched to a gene: 6. Germline V gene data show CDR1 as LNHNV and CDR2 as YYDKDF (reference sequence). The CDR3, as DNA: TGTGCCACCAGTGGGGACAGGCGGGACACTGAAGCTTTCTTT. Encoded protein: CATSGDRRDTEAFF.

CDR3 in amino acids: CASTLGQNNEQFF. The CDR3 nucleotides are TGTGCCAGTACCCTGGGACAGAACAATGAGCAGTTCTTC. The chain has TRBV19 and TRBJ2-1; 7 nucleotides align to TRBD1. Germline-derived CDR1 and CDR2 are LNHDA and SQIVND (reference sequence). This CDR3 has 13 residues. The V segment lost 7 bases and the J segment 5 bases; nucleotides outside the gene matches: 5.

The V gene is TRBV5-1, the J gene TRBJ2-7, with 11 positions matching TRBD1. Germline CDR1 reads SGHRS; CDR2 reads YFSETQ. The CDR3 contains 12 residues. V shed 7 bases and J 5 bases; nucleotides not matched to a gene: 2. CDR3 sequence: CASRTGGHEQYF. The CDR3 DNA sequence: TGCGCCAGCCGGACAGGGGGCCACGAGCAGTACTTC. Full variable domain (outside the CDR3, taken from reference TRBV5-1 and TRBJ2-7): KAGVTQTPRYLIKTRGQQVTLSCSPISGHRSVSWYQQTPGQGLQFLFEYFSETQRNKGNFPGRFSGRQFSNSRSEMNVSTLELGDSALYLCASRTGGHEQYFGPGTRLTVT.

This clone appeared once. V gene TRBV7-9 combines with J gene TRBJ2-1; TRBD2 might be the D (5 bases). The CDR3 runs to 14 residues. The V and J ends lost 4 bases and 8 bases respectively, with 15 bases between them. Germline CDR1 SEHNR, CDR2 FQNEAQ (reference sequence). CDR3 residues: CASSSNRRRDEQFF. As DNA, the CDR3 is TGTGCCAGCAGCTCGAACAGAAGGCGGGATGAGCAGTTCTTC. The full variable domain, rest sourced from reference TRBV7-9 and TRBJ2-1, is DTGVSQNPRHKITKRGQNVTFRCDPISEHNRLYWYRQTLGQGPEFLTYFQNEAQLEKSRLLSDRFSAERPKGSFSTLEIQRTEQGDSAMYLCASSSNRRRDEQFFGPGTRLTVL.

V and J are TRBV29-1 and TRBJ1-3; D gene uncertain. Between the trimmed V and J ends, which lost 2 bases and 5 bases, there was a span of 7 bases. The CDR3 contains 12 residues. In germline, CDR1 is SQVTM, CDR2 ANQGSEA. The CDR3 spells CSVESTRNTIYF. The CDR3 DNA reads TGCAGCGTTGAAAGTACGAGAAACACCATATATTTT.

The chain combines TRBV6-5 with TRBJ1-5; D gene uncertain. Germline V gene sequence: CDR1 MNHEY, CDR2 SVGAGI. The CDR3 sequence is 15 residues long. Trimming shortened V by 6 bases and J by 5 bases, and 17 bases separated the two germline ends. CDR3 bases: TGTGCCAGCAGCCCAACCGACCGATTTGATCAGCCCCAGCATTTT. Protein: CASSPTDRFDQPQHF.

The gene calls are TRBV27 and TRBJ2-1, with TRBD2 matching over 12 bases. This CDR3 has 17 residues. Germline lookup yields CDR1 MNHEY and CDR2 SMNVEV (reference sequence). V lost 3 bases and J lost 2; bases outside the gene matches: 5. The CDR3 loop is CASSLVTSGRTYNEQFF. As DNA, the CDR3 is TGTGCCAGCAGTTTGGTCACTAGCGGGAGGACCTACAATGAGCAGTTCTTC.

Remarks on this clone: Relative to the germline gene, one junction end is altered; a read error may explain this. Written as DNA, the CDR3 is TGCGCCAGCAGCTCGGACGGGAATGAAAACCTGTTTTTT. Its translation: CASSSDGNENLFF. The chain carries TRBV5-1 and TRBJ1-4; D call uncertain. Germline CDR1 and CDR2: SGHRS and YFSETQ. This CDR3 contains 13 residues.

The chain links TRBV7-8 to TRBJ1-1; 7 bases fit TRBD1. From germline, CDR1 is SGHVS and CDR2 FQNEAQ. The CDR3 extends over 15 amino acids. Germline trimming cut 5 bases from V and 1 base from J; bases unmatched to any gene: 7. The CDR3 DNA is TGTGCCAGCAGCCCAAGACAGGGCCCGAACACTGAAGCTTTCTTT. Translation: CASSPRQGPNTEAFF.

This clone has more than one count but fewer than ten. The V call is TRBV7-9, the J call TRBJ1-1; 7 nucleotides agree with TRBD1. The junction had 4 bases not matched to a gene; V was cut back by 5 bases and J by 1 base. The CDR3 is 14 amino acids. CDR1 and CDR2 (germline): SEHNR, FQNEAQ (reference sequence). The CDR3 is CASSPRTGNTEAFF. DNA for the CDR3: TGTGCCAGCAGCCCTAGGACAGGGAACACTGAAGCTTTCTTT.

The sample holds a few counts of this clone. The gene calls are TRBV19 and TRBJ2-1; D may be TRBD1 (6 bases). V gave up 1 base and J gave up 6 bases, with 10 bases separating them. This CDR3 has 14 residues. Germline lookup yields CDR1 LNHDA and CDR2 SQIVND (reference sequence). This chain's CDR3 is CASSIVGGTNEQFF. The CDR3 DNA reads as TGTGCCAGTAGTATAGTTGGGGGCACCAATGAGCAGTTCTTC. The variable domain in full, completed from reference TRBV19 and TRBJ2-1, reads DGGITQSPKYLFRKEGQNVTLSCEQNLNHDAMYWYRQDPGQGLRLIYYSQIVNDFQKGDIAEGYSVSREKKESFPLTVTSAQKNPTAFYLCASSIVGGTNEQFFGPGTRLTVL.

The chain carries TRBV7-9 and TRBJ2-2; D perhaps matches TRBD2 (5 bases). Between the trimmed V and J ends, which lost 2 bases and 3 bases, there was a span of 10 bases. Germline CDR1 is SEHNR and CDR2 is FQNEAQ (reference sequence). The CDR3 is made up of 15 amino acids. The CDR3: CASSLLVGDTGELFF. The CDR3, as DNA: TGTGCCAGCAGCTTATTGGTCGGGGACACCGGGGAGCTGTTTTTT. The full variable domain, rest sourced from reference TRBV7-9 and TRBJ2-2, is DTGVSQNPRHKITKRGQNVTFRCDPISEHNRLYWYRQTLGQGPEFLTYFQNEAQLEKSRLLSDRFSAERPKGSFSTLEIQRTEQGDSAMYLCASSLLVGDTGELFFGEGSRLTVL.

The rearrangement uses TRBV6-5 and TRBJ2-1; TRBD2 agrees at 7 bases. The CDR3 spans 14 residues. V shed 6 bases and J 6 bases; nucleotides not matched to a gene: 8. Germline V gene lookup returns CDR1 MNHEY and CDR2 SVGAGI. CDR3 in amino acids: CASRGGSHSNEQFF. CDR3 bases: TGTGCCAGCAGGGGCGGGAGCCACAGCAATGAGCAGTTCTTC.

J is TRBJ2-7 and V is TRBV6-1; D is unresolved. The CDR3 length is 10 residues. V lost 11 bases to trimming and J lost 4 bases, with 9 bases between them. CDR1 MNHNS and CDR2 SASEGT come from the germline V gene. CDR3 residues: CAGGTYEQYF. CDR3 nucleotides: TGTGCCGGCGGCACTTACGAGCAGTACTTC.

J is TRBJ2-2 and V is TRBV21-1. TRBV21-1 is a documented pseudogene. This CDR3 is 16 amino acids long. The CDR3 spells CASTSKSWVHSGELFF. The CDR3 coding sequence is TGTGCCAGCACCTCCAAGTCGTGGGTACACTCCGGGGAGCTGTTTTTT.

The chain couples TRBV2 to TRBJ2-1; 9 bases line up with TRBD2. The CDR3 extends over 14 amino acids. Germline CDR1 and CDR2: SNHLY and FYNNEI. Unmatched junction bases numbered 12, after V lost 9 bases and J lost 9 bases. CDR3 sequence: CARRRSGRSGEQFF. The CDR3 DNA reads TGTGCCAGACGAAGGAGCGGGAGGTCTGGTGAGCAGTTCTTC. Based on the CDR3 plus reference TRBV2 and TRBJ2-1, the full variable domain is EPEVTQTPSHQVTQMGQEVILRCVPISNHLYFYWYRQILGQKVEFLVSFYNNEISEKSEIFDDQFSVERPDGSNFTLKIRSTKLEDSAMYFCARRRSGRSGEQFFGPGTRLTVL.

The CDR3 coding sequence is TGTGCCAGTGGGGGAACTAGCGGGACTTACGAGCAGTACTTC. This gives the protein CASGGTSGTYEQYF. The rearrangement links TRBV9 to TRBJ2-7; 10 bases align to TRBD2. The germline V gene encodes CDR1 SGDLS and CDR2 YYNGEE. The CDR3 spans 14 residues. The J segment lost 4 bases and the V segment lost 8 bases, leaving 9 bases of the junction unmatched.

The chain uses TRBV30 and TRBJ2-3; a possible D gene is TRBD2 (5 bases). Germline loops: CDR1 GTSNPN, CDR2 SVGIG (reference sequence). Trimming took off 1 base at V and 2 bases at J, with 7 bases between the two ends. The CDR3 runs to 13 residues. The CDR3 bases are TGTGCCTGGAGTGAACGGGACACAGATACGCAGTATTTT. Translating gives CAWSERDTDTQYF.

This rearrangement joins TRBV2 to TRBJ2-7; 8 bases agree with TRBD1. CDR3 length equals 13 residues. Germline lookup yields CDR1 SNHLY and CDR2 FYNNEI. With V trimmed by 5 bases and J by 6 bases, 6 bases remained unmatched. The CDR3 sequence is CASSSGGRREQYF. The CDR3 bases are TGTGCCAGCAGTTCAGGGGGCCGGCGCGAGCAGTACTTC.

The rearrangement joins TRBV27 to TRBJ2-5; D unclear. The germline gives CDR1 MNHEY, CDR2 SMNVEV (reference sequence). V lost 7 bases and J 5 bases, leaving 20 bases between the germline ends. This CDR3 region has 15 residues. The CDR3 sequence is CASTLHWTRSETQYF. The CDR3 bases are TGTGCCAGCACCCTGCACTGGACCAGATCGGAGACCCAGTACTTC.

The chain is built from TRBV9 and TRBJ1-4; no definite D call. Between the trimmed V and J ends, which lost 3 bases and 10 bases, there was a span of 16 bases. CDR3 length: 14 residues. Germline CDR1 is SGDLS and CDR2 is YYNGEE. The CDR3 reads CASSGERSAGKLFF. CDR3 in DNA: TGTGCCAGCAGCGGCGAAAGGTCCGCTGGAAAACTGTTTTTT.

This sequence joins TRBV28 and TRBJ1-2; unclear D gene. Trimming cost V 3 bases and J 3 bases, with 8 bases left between them. CDR1 MDHEN and CDR2 SYDVKM come from the germline V gene. CDR3 length: 13 residues. The CDR3 DNA reads as TGTGCCAGCAGTTTCACTGACTACTATGGCTACACCTTC. Protein product: CASSFTDYYGYTF.